This paragraph reports one TCR beta chain. The antigen is undetermined. This sample is part of a study of T cells in localized non-small cell lung cancer. CDR1 SGDLS and CDR2 YYNGEE come from the germline V gene. This CDR3 region has 16 residues. Trimming left V 3 bases short and J 2 bases short, with 18 bases between. Broader study findings: Highest T cell clonality was seen in uninvolved adjacent lung, surpassing that measured in tumor. Across samples, adjacent lung featured a median roughly 50 of the top 100 tumor clones. Since sequencing was restricted to only one region of the tumor, intratumor heterogeneity remains a possibility.

The method was immunoSEQ multiplex PCR; TCRdb's version includes in-frame clones alone and lacks a portion of them. The sample yields 10,000 to 15,000 clones, about 80% seen once. This sample comprised peripheral blood, obtained before any cancer treatment. This clonotype originated in a male donor aged 60 or over with stage I squamous cell lung carcinoma. The rearrangement uses TRBV9 and TRBJ2-7; D may be TRBD1 or TRBD2 (5 bases each). In nucleotides, the CDR3 is TGTGCCAGCAGCGCCGATGGGGCGACGGGGACCTACGAGCAGTACTTC. Amino acids: CASSADGATGTYEQYF.